One sample yielded the 11 T cell receptor beta chains listed below, sequenced in a study of shared clonotypes between healthy human individuals. Profiled with immunoSEQ multiplex PCR; TCRdb holds only in-frame clones, not every one. Of some 1 million clones in the sample, around four fifths are singletons; the top ten hold roughly 1.4%. Source material: memory CD4+ T cells sorted from blood. Documented subset: CD45RA-negative fraction. These receptors were obtained from a man between 18 and 29 years old in good health.

Only a few counts were recorded for this clone. The genes are TRBV4-1 and TRBJ2-1; the match to TRBD2 covers 9 bases. V shed 6 bases and J 7 bases; nucleotides not matched to a gene: 13. CDR3 length: 16 residues. CDR1 and CDR2 (germline): MGHRA, YSYEKL. In DNA, the CDR3 is TGCGCCAGCAGAAAACAGGGCGGGAGGGACCAGAATGAGCAGTTCTTC. It is translated as CASRKQGGRDQNEQFF.

This chain links TRBV7-9 with TRBJ2-4, with 7 nucleotides matching TRBD1. CDR3 length equals 14 residues. The V segment lost 5 bases and the J segment 9 bases; nucleotides outside the gene matches: 10. Germline V CDR1 and CDR2: SEHNR, FQNEAQ (reference sequence). Here the CDR3 reads CASSIPGTEGIQYF. The CDR3, as DNA: TGTGCCAGCAGCATCCCCGGGACAGAAGGCATTCAGTACTTC.

The V gene is TRBV19, the J gene TRBJ1-4; D gene unclear. The CDR3 contains 14 residues. The germline V gene encodes CDR1 LNHDA and CDR2 SQIVND (reference sequence). Trimming cost V 3 bases and J 8 bases, with 13 bases left between them. CDR3 in DNA: TGTGCCAGTAGTATCGTTGGATCGGTGGAAAAACTGTTTTTT. Translated: CASSIVGSVEKLFF. Filled out from reference TRBV19 and TRBJ1-4, the complete variable domain reads DGGITQSPKYLFRKEGQNVTLSCEQNLNHDAMYWYRQDPGQGLRLIYYSQIVNDFQKGDIAEGYSVSREKKESFPLTVTSAQKNPTAFYLCASSIVGSVEKLFFGSGTQLSVL.

A note on this clone: Given a far larger clone just one base away, this is likely a sequencing read error. The chain has TRBV7-6 and TRBJ2-3; no firm D call. Germline loops: CDR1 SGHVS, CDR2 FNYEAQ. The CDR3 length is 12 residues. The CDR3 region is CAGSLGSDTQYF. DNA of the CDR3: TGTGCCGGCAGCTTAGGGTCAGATACGCAGTATTTT.

The chain carries TRBV6-6 and TRBJ2-7, with D tentatively TRBD1 (5 bases). The CDR3 is 12 residues long. From germline, CDR1 is MNHNY and CDR2 SVGAGI (reference sequence). V shed 6 bases and J shed 7 bases, with 13 bases lying between them. Here the CDR3 reads CASSSQGPEQYF. DNA for the CDR3: TGTGCCAGCAGCAGTCAGGGTCCTGAGCAGTACTTC.

The chain carries TRBV10-3 and TRBJ2-3; 7 nucleotides align to TRBD1. Germline CDR1 and CDR2: ENHRY and SYGVKD. Trimming cost V 11 bases and J 5 bases; bases outside gene matches: 10. This CDR3 spans 13 amino acids. This CDR3 is CAAVRGPGDTQYF. The CDR3 region has the DNA TGTGCCGCCGTTAGGGGGCCGGGAGATACGCAGTATTTT.

The V call is TRBV4-3, the J call TRBJ1-5; a possible D gene is TRBD1 (5 bases). Between the trimmed V and J ends, which lost 0 bases and 3 bases, there was a span of 9 bases. Germline values: CDR1 LGHNA, CDR2 YSLEER. The CDR3 is 15 residues long. CDR3 loop: CASSQEKGVNQPQHF. CDR3 nucleotides: TGCGCCAGCAGCCAAGAGAAAGGGGTCAATCAGCCCCAGCATTTT.

In its sample, this clone was seen once. The rearrangement uses TRBV11-2 and TRBJ1-2; D unclear. The CDR3 loop spans 14 amino acids. V lost 0 bases and J lost 3, with 8 bases in between. The germline CDR1 and CDR2 sequences are SGHAT and FQNNGV. The CDR3 here is CASSLDNGDYGYTF. CDR3 sequence (DNA): TGTGCCAGCAGCTTAGATAATGGGGACTATGGCTACACCTTC.

This clone has at least ten counts. The chain carries TRBV7-8 and TRBJ2-1; 8 positions match TRBD2. Germline V gene sequence: CDR1 SGHVS, CDR2 FQNEAQ. This CDR3 contains 14 residues. V was pared by 6 bases and J by 4 bases, with 5 bases of the junction left unmatched. CDR3 sequence: CASRKAGAYNEQFF. The CDR3 DNA follows: TGTGCCAGCAGGAAAGCGGGGGCGTACAATGAGCAGTTCTTC.

This clone was counted many times. The chain recombines TRBV2 with TRBJ2-3; D not resolved. CDR1 SNHLY and CDR2 FYNNEI come from the germline V gene. CDR3 length: 13 amino acids. Trimming pared 2 bases from V and 5 bases from J, leaving 8 bases between. Here the CDR3 reads CASSELEVDTQYF. For the CDR3, the DNA is TGTGCCAGCAGTGAACTAGAGGTAGATACGCAGTATTTT.

The chain employs TRBV5-1 and TRBJ1-2; 8 bases agree with TRBD1. The CDR3 runs 13 residues. CDR1 and CDR2 (germline): SGHRS, YFSETQ. Losses at the gene ends were 7 bases for V and 11 bases for J; bases not matched to a gene: 13. The CDR3 bases are TGCGCCAGCCACCGAGGTGAACAGGGGGGTTACACCTTC. This encodes CASHRGEQGGYTF.